The rows below give T cell receptor beta chains drawn from one sample of a study of T-cell reconstitution after alpha-beta-depleted transplantation in children. Via MiXCR, TCRdb re-called the PCR reads, giving one row per CDR3 protein. The data contain some 80,000 distinct CDR3 sequences, roughly 20% of them singletons. The sample was PBMCs, mostly from graft donor cells, taken 360 days after TCRalphabeta/CD19-depleted stem cell transplant. Receptor source: a male patient between 2 and 15 years old who had a stem cell transplant for acute lymphoblastic leukemia, so the T cells may come from the graft donor. Both conserved end residues are part of each CDR3. A D gene is named only where the DNA matches it firmly. The size of a clone is reported for some rows only, either as once, few or many, or as a class for expanded clones.

TGTGCCAGCAGCCAATTTTTAGCGGGAGGGCCAGGTGAGCAGTTCTTC CASSQFLAGGPGEQFF - TRBJ2-1 TRBD2 TRBV3-1
TGTGCCACCAGCAGAGTGGGACACCCAATCGACAATGAGCAGTTCTTC CATSRVGHPIDNEQFF few TRBJ2-1 - TRBV15
TGTGCCAGCAGTTTCACTAGCGGACGCACAGATACGCAGTATTTT CASSFTSGRTDTQYF few TRBJ2-3 TRBD2 TRBV6-5
TGTGCCAGCAGTTTCCCCTTCGGGGGGTCGGTCGGGGAGCTGTTTTTT CASSFPFGGSVGELFF - TRBJ2-2 TRBD2 TRBV27
TGTGCCAGCAGCAAGGGACTAGCGGATGGCGAGCAGTTCTTC CASSKGLADGEQFF few TRBJ2-1 TRBD2 TRBV3-1
TGCGCCAGCAGTGAGTACGAAGGCCTACCACCTAACGAGCAGTACTTC CASSEYEGLPPNEQYF - TRBJ2-7 - TRBV10-2
TGTGCCAGCAGCCAAGATCAGCTAGCGGGTACCCATGAGCAGTTCTTC CASSQDQLAGTHEQFF few TRBJ2-1 TRBD2 TRBV3-1
TGTGCCAGCATGCGGACTGGGCGGGACACTGAAGCTTTCTTT CASMRTGRDTEAFF many TRBJ1-1 - TRBV7-9
TGTGCCAGCGGCCCGGGGTGGTTAGAGACCCAGTACTTC CASGPGWLETQYF - TRBJ2-5 - TRBV5-6
TGCGCCAGCAGCGTGGACAGGGGGCGGGAGCAGTACTTC CASSVDRGREQYF - TRBJ2-7 TRBD1 TRBV5-1
TGTGCCAGCAGAGGTGGACCCTCGGGCCTTAATGAGCAGTTCTTC CASRGGPSGLNEQFF few TRBJ2-1 - TRBV12-3/TRBV12-4
TGTGCCAGCAGCGGGAGGAACAAAAACGAGCAGTACTTC CASSGRNKNEQYF few TRBJ2-7 - TRBV3-1
TGTGCCAGCAGTCCCGGACCCAGCAATCAGCCCCAGCATTTT CASSPGPSNQPQHF few TRBJ1-5 - TRBV6-1
TGTGCCAGCAGCTTAGCTGGGGGAGGGCCACCAGATACGCAGTATTTT CASSLAGGGPPDTQYF - TRBJ2-3 TRBD2 TRBV7-8
TGTGCCAGCAGCTTACTAACAGGGTTACACACTGAAGCTTTCTTT CASSLLTGLHTEAFF few TRBJ1-1 - TRBV7-9
TGCAGCGTTAAACCACAGGGGATCTATGGCTACACCTTC CSVKPQGIYGYTF few TRBJ1-2 TRBD1 TRBV29-1
TGCGCCAGCAGCTTGGGCACAGGGGTGCAAGAGACCCAGTACTTC CASSLGTGVQETQYF many TRBJ2-5 TRBD1 TRBV5-1
TGTGCCTGGAGTGATGTCAGCACACCCCTCCACTTT CAWSDVSTPLHF many TRBJ1-6 - TRBV30
TGTGCCAGCAGTTTATCGGGGTCCCTCGGGGAGCTGTTTTTT CASSLSGSLGELFF few TRBJ2-2 - TRBV12-3/TRBV12-4
TGCAGTGCCCCACGAAGACCCCTGACCAGAGAGACCCAGTACTTC CSAPRRPLTRETQYF - TRBJ2-5 - TRBV20-1
TGTGCCAGCAGTGAACTCACAGGGAGGGGACCCTACGAGCAGTACTTC CASSELTGRGPYEQYF many TRBJ2-7 - TRBV25-1
TGTGCCAGCAGCCCCCAGAGGGTGAGCACAGATACGCAGTATTTT CASSPQRVSTDTQYF - TRBJ2-3 - TRBV6-1
TGTGCCAGCAGTTACGGCCTTAGAAGCCAAGAGACCCAGTACTTC CASSYGLRSQETQYF - TRBJ2-5 - TRBV6-5
TGTGCCAGCAGTTTAGCTAGCGGGAGGGCGATTGAGCAGTTCTTC CASSLASGRAIEQFF many TRBJ2-1 TRBD2 TRBV12-3/TRBV12-4
TGCGCCAGCAGCTTGGGCAGGCCCTCTGGCTACGAGCAGTACTTC CASSLGRPSGYEQYF many TRBJ2-7 - TRBV5-1
TGCGCCAGCAGCCAAAACTTCCTTAGCCCCGGGGAGCTGTTTTTT CASSQNFLSPGELFF - TRBJ2-2 - TRBV4-1
TGTGCCAGCAGCTTATTGCTAGCGGGAGTAGTTTTGACGCAGTATTTT CASSLLLAGVVLTQYF many TRBJ2-3 TRBD2 TRBV7-2
TGCGCCAGCAGCTCCCCGGCCGGGAGCAGGGCCACAGATACGCAGTATTTT CASSSPAGSRATDTQYF - TRBJ2-3 - TRBV5-1